Here is one T cell receptor beta chain with its context. The repertoire was sequenced with immunoSEQ multiplex PCR; TCRdb's copy has only in-frame clones and lacks some. The table shows roughly 300,000 clones, with about 85% occurring only once. Recruits, aged roughly 18 to 95 years, lived in around 24 US areas. Cohort placement rested on clinical history that participants reported themselves. Each recovered donor of Cohort 3 presented with two negative PCRs, clearance, or symptom resolution. Trimming took 0 bases from V and 11 from J, leaving 13 bases between them. Germline V gene data show CDR1 as KGHSH and CDR2 as LQKENI. The CDR3 consists of 13 residues. The data originate from a study of blood T cell repertoires in COVID-19.

The origin of this receptor is a woman aged 25 to 39 who had recovered from COVID-19. Sequencing was carried out using PBMCs or T cells enriched from blood (not recorded which). This sequence joins TRBV18 and TRBJ1-1, with D possibly matching TRBD1 (5 bases). CDR3 sequence reads: CASSPPGPPDAFF. In DNA form, the CDR3 reads TGTGCCAGCTCACCACCGGGGCCACCCGACGCTTTCTTT.